The rows below give T cell receptor beta chains drawn from one sample of a study of cytomegalovirus exposure and HLA in healthy donors. Assay: immunoSEQ multiplex PCR; the TCRdb copy retains only in-frame clones and omits some. The data show 70,000 to 95,000 clones, with 65% to 85% seen just once and 3.3% held by the top ten. Sequenced: PBMCs. The receptors stem from a man between 45 and 60 years old in good health and CMV-seronegative. CDR3s include the opening cysteine and the closing phenylalanine or tryptophan. Each record gives: clone size, J gene, V gene, D gene, CDR3 DNA, CDR3 protein. D genes are given only for firm matches. For some rows the clone size is stated as once, few or many, or as a class when expanded; others skip it.

clone_size: NA
j_call: TRBJ2-5
v_call: TRBV6-1
d_call: NA
cdr3_nt: TGTGCCAGCAGTCAGGGGGAGACCCAGTACTTC
cdr3_aa: CASSQGETQYF

clone_size: NA
j_call: TRBJ1-4
v_call: TRBV30
d_call: NA
cdr3_nt: TGTGCCTGGGCGGACGGAGGAAAGAGCTTAGAAAAACTGTTTTTT
cdr3_aa: CAWADGGKSLEKLFF

clone_size: NA
j_call: TRBJ2-1
v_call: TRBV30
d_call: NA
cdr3_nt: TGTGCCATGGTAGGAGGTCGAGGAGGCCATGAGCAGTTCTTC
cdr3_aa: CAMVGGRGGHEQFF

clone_size: NA
j_call: TRBJ2-5
v_call: TRBV4-1
d_call: NA
cdr3_nt: TGCGCCAGCAGCCGGGGGGTTCCAGGGCGAGAGACCCAGTACTTC
cdr3_aa: CASSRGVPGRETQYF

clone_size: few
j_call: TRBJ1-2
v_call: TRBV5-4
d_call: TRBD1
cdr3_nt: TGTGCCAGCAGCCGGGACAGGGGGACCCCGCGTGGCTACACCTTC
cdr3_aa: CASSRDRGTPRGYTF

clone_size: once
j_call: TRBJ2-5
v_call: TRBV11-1
d_call: NA
cdr3_nt: TGTGCCAGCAGTAGCCGTAGGGGCCCGTACTCCGAGACCCAGTACTTC
cdr3_aa: CASSSRRGPYSETQYF

clone_size: once
j_call: TRBJ2-1
v_call: TRBV19
d_call: TRBD2
cdr3_nt: TGTGCCAGTAGTACCCCTCGGGGGGGCAGCAATGAGCAGTTCTTC
cdr3_aa: CASSTPRGGSNEQFF

clone_size: NA
j_call: TRBJ2-1
v_call: TRBV5-1
d_call: TRBD2
cdr3_nt: TGCGCCAGCAGCCTCACTAGCGGGGGGGTCAATGAGCAGTTCTTC
cdr3_aa: CASSLTSGGVNEQFF

clone_size: NA
j_call: TRBJ2-3
v_call: TRBV14
d_call: TRBD1
cdr3_nt: TGTGCCAGCAGCGGAGGGACAGGGGTCCCCACAGATACGCAGTATTTT
cdr3_aa: CASSGGTGVPTDTQYF

clone_size: NA
j_call: TRBJ2-5
v_call: TRBV29-1
d_call: NA
cdr3_nt: TGCAGCGTTGGAGAGCCCGGGGAGACCCAGTACTTC
cdr3_aa: CSVGEPGETQYF

clone_size: NA
j_call: TRBJ1-5
v_call: TRBV18
d_call: NA
cdr3_nt: TGTGCCAGCTCACCGTATGGGCCGGGGCAGGGGACCCAGCCCCAGCATTTT
cdr3_aa: CASSPYGPGQGTQPQHF

clone_size: once
j_call: TRBJ1-2
v_call: TRBV27
d_call: NA
cdr3_nt: TGTGCCAGCAGTTTATCGGGGCCGAGGGGGAGTCCTGGCTACACCTTC
cdr3_aa: CASSLSGPRGSPGYTF

clone_size: few
j_call: TRBJ1-6
v_call: TRBV6-1
d_call: TRBD1
cdr3_nt: TGTGCCAGCATTTCCGGGACAGCCGCCAATTCACCCCTCCACTTT
cdr3_aa: CASISGTAANSPLHF

clone_size: once
j_call: TRBJ2-1
v_call: TRBV7-2
d_call: NA
cdr3_nt: TGTGCCAGCAGGAGAACGGGGCTAGCGAGTAATGAGCAGTTCTTC
cdr3_aa: CASRRTGLASNEQFF

clone_size: NA
j_call: TRBJ2-1
v_call: TRBV11-2
d_call: TRBD2
cdr3_nt: TGTGCCAGCAGCTTAAACCCTAGCGGCTACAATGAGCAGTTCTTC
cdr3_aa: CASSLNPSGYNEQFF

clone_size: NA
j_call: TRBJ2-5
v_call: TRBV2
d_call: NA
cdr3_nt: TGTGCCAGCAGTGGACAGGTCTCTGAGACCCAGTACTTC
cdr3_aa: CASSGQVSETQYF

clone_size: few
j_call: TRBJ2-5
v_call: TRBV23-1
d_call: NA
cdr3_nt: TGCGCCAGCAGTCAATCGGAGGGGCTGGGGGAGACCCAGTACTTC
cdr3_aa: CASSQSEGLGETQYF

clone_size: NA
j_call: TRBJ2-7
v_call: TRBV21-1
d_call: NA
cdr3_nt: TGTGCCAGCAGCAAAATCCCTGACAGGAGCTGGACCTACGAGCAGTACTTC
cdr3_aa: CASSKIPDRSWTYEQYF

clone_size: once
j_call: TRBJ2-3
v_call: TRBV5-1
d_call: NA
cdr3_nt: TGCGCCAGCAGCCACGGGGGTCGATCAGATACGCAGTATTTT
cdr3_aa: CASSHGGRSDTQYF

clone_size: NA
j_call: TRBJ2-1
v_call: TRBV7-3
d_call: TRBD2
cdr3_nt: TGTGCCAGCAGCTCGAAACTAGCGGGGGGCTTCAATGAGCAGTTCTTC
cdr3_aa: CASSSKLAGGFNEQFF

clone_size: NA
j_call: TRBJ1-2
v_call: TRBV7-3
d_call: NA
cdr3_nt: TGTGCCAGCAGCTTCCCCGGGTCCTATGGCTACACCTTC
cdr3_aa: CASSFPGSYGYTF

clone_size: once
j_call: TRBJ1-5
v_call: TRBV18
d_call: NA
cdr3_nt: TGTGCCAGCTCGGGATTGGGAGATAGCAATCAGCCCCAGCATTTT
cdr3_aa: CASSGLGDSNQPQHF

clone_size: few
j_call: TRBJ2-7
v_call: TRBV5-1
d_call: TRBD1
cdr3_nt: TGCGCCAGCTCCCGACAGGGATCCCACGAGCAGTACTTC
cdr3_aa: CASSRQGSHEQYF

clone_size: NA
j_call: TRBJ2-7
v_call: TRBV5-1
d_call: TRBD1
cdr3_nt: TGCGCCAGCAGCCTGAGAGGGGGCGGCTTTTACGAGCAGTACTTC
cdr3_aa: CASSLRGGGFYEQYF

clone_size: NA
j_call: TRBJ1-2
v_call: TRBV28
d_call: NA
cdr3_nt: TGTGCCAGCACCAGACCGGGAGTCGACTATGGCTACACCTTC
cdr3_aa: CASTRPGVDYGYTF

clone_size: NA
j_call: TRBJ1-2
v_call: TRBV6-1
d_call: NA
cdr3_nt: TGTGCCAGCACCACAGGGAAAAGACCATATGGCTACACCTTC
cdr3_aa: CASTTGKRPYGYTF

clone_size: NA
j_call: TRBJ1-4
v_call: TRBV5-1
d_call: TRBD1
cdr3_nt: TGCGCCAGCAGCCGGGGACAGCCCAGACAGTTGGAAAAACTGTTTTTT
cdr3_aa: CASSRGQPRQLEKLFF

clone_size: NA
j_call: TRBJ2-2
v_call: TRBV5-1
d_call: TRBD2
cdr3_nt: TGCGCCAGCAGGAACGCGGGGGGGCGATACACCGGGGAGCTGTTTTTT
cdr3_aa: CASRNAGGRYTGELFF

clone_size: NA
j_call: TRBJ2-3
v_call: TRBV19
d_call: TRBD1
cdr3_nt: TGTGCCGCCAGGACAGGGGGCGCGGAGAATACGCAGTATTTT
cdr3_aa: CAARTGGAENTQYF

clone_size: few
j_call: TRBJ1-1
v_call: TRBV6-5
d_call: TRBD1
cdr3_nt: TGTGCCAGCAGCCCCGCGGGACAGTACCGGATGGGAGCTTTCTTT
cdr3_aa: CASSPAGQYRMGAFF

clone_size: many
j_call: TRBJ2-7
v_call: TRBV4-3
d_call: NA
cdr3_nt: TGCGCCAGCAGCCAAGATCTGCCTGTGGGGGCCAGTGGGGAGCAGTACTTC
cdr3_aa: CASSQDLPVGASGEQYF

clone_size: NA
j_call: TRBJ1-6
v_call: TRBV7-3
d_call: NA
cdr3_nt: TGTGCCAGCAGCTTAGGGCATGTACTCTCACCCCTCCACTTT
cdr3_aa: CASSLGHVLSPLHF

clone_size: NA
j_call: TRBJ1-5
v_call: TRBV7-2
d_call: NA
cdr3_nt: TGTGCCAGCAGCTTATTAGCCGGGGTATCGCAGCCCCAGCATTTT
cdr3_aa: CASSLLAGVSQPQHF

clone_size: NA
j_call: TRBJ2-5
v_call: TRBV5-4
d_call: NA
cdr3_nt: TGTGCCAGCAGCTTGAATAGCGGATGGCAAGAGACCCAGTACTTC
cdr3_aa: CASSLNSGWQETQYF

clone_size: NA
j_call: TRBJ2-2
v_call: TRBV18
d_call: NA
cdr3_nt: TGTGCCAGCTCACCCCAGGGGAACACCGGGGAGCTGTTTTTT
cdr3_aa: CASSPQGNTGELFF

clone_size: NA
j_call: TRBJ1-3
v_call: TRBV11-3
d_call: NA
cdr3_nt: TGTGCCAGCAGCTCAGCTGGAAACACCATATATTTT
cdr3_aa: CASSSAGNTIYF

clone_size: NA
j_call: TRBJ2-5
v_call: TRBV19
d_call: NA
cdr3_nt: TGTGCCAGTAGTCCCCTCGGATTAGCCACAGGGACCCAGTACTTC
cdr3_aa: CASSPLGLATGTQYF

clone_size: NA
j_call: TRBJ1-1
v_call: TRBV10-3
d_call: NA
cdr3_nt: TGTGCCATCAGTGGAGGGACATCAGTCGAGGCTTTCTTT
cdr3_aa: CAISGGTSVEAFF

clone_size: NA
j_call: TRBJ2-3
v_call: TRBV5-1
d_call: NA
cdr3_nt: TGCGCCAGCAGCCAGGACACGGCGGTTACGCAGTATTTT
cdr3_aa: CASSQDTAVTQYF

clone_size: NA
j_call: TRBJ2-7
v_call: TRBV5-6
d_call: TRBD1
cdr3_nt: TGTGCCAGCAGCCGCAGGGACAGGGTAACCTACGAGCAGTACTTC
cdr3_aa: CASSRRDRVTYEQYF

clone_size: NA
j_call: TRBJ2-5
v_call: TRBV7-7
d_call: NA
cdr3_nt: TGTGCTAGCAGCCGGGGGGCAGCACAAGAGACCCAGTACTTC
cdr3_aa: CASSRGAAQETQYF

clone_size: NA
j_call: TRBJ1-2
v_call: TRBV28
d_call: NA
cdr3_nt: TGTGCCAGCAGTTTCCGGGGGAGCTATGGCTACACCTTC
cdr3_aa: CASSFRGSYGYTF

clone_size: NA
j_call: TRBJ2-3
v_call: TRBV5-1
d_call: NA
cdr3_nt: TGCGCCAGCAGCCCCGCAACTTCCGATGTGGATACGCAGTATTTT
cdr3_aa: CASSPATSDVDTQYF

clone_size: NA
j_call: TRBJ2-2
v_call: TRBV6-5
d_call: NA
cdr3_nt: TGTGCCAGCAGTTACTCGGTATACAGGGAAAGCGGGGAGCTGTTTTTT
cdr3_aa: CASSYSVYRESGELFF

clone_size: once
j_call: TRBJ2-1
v_call: TRBV2
d_call: TRBD1
cdr3_nt: TGTGCCAGCAGTTTAGGACAGGGGGGATACAATGAGCAGTTCTTC
cdr3_aa: CASSLGQGGYNEQFF

clone_size: NA
j_call: TRBJ1-6
v_call: TRBV19
d_call: TRBD1
cdr3_nt: TGTGCCAGTAGTAGTTCGACAGGGGCTTATAATTCACCCCTCCACTTT
cdr3_aa: CASSSSTGAYNSPLHF

clone_size: NA
j_call: TRBJ1-1
v_call: TRBV30
d_call: TRBD1
cdr3_nt: TGTGCCTGGAGCCCCAGGGGGCGGAACACTGAAGCTTTCTTT
cdr3_aa: CAWSPRGRNTEAFF

clone_size: NA
j_call: TRBJ2-2
v_call: TRBV27
d_call: NA
cdr3_nt: TGTGCCAGCACCCAGGGGGGCGGGGGGTCTTCCGGGGAGCTGTTTTTT
cdr3_aa: CASTQGGGGSSGELFF

clone_size: NA
j_call: TRBJ2-6
v_call: TRBV9
d_call: NA
cdr3_nt: TGTGCCAGCAGCCGAACCTCAGGGGGGGCCAACGTCCTGACTTTC
cdr3_aa: CASSRTSGGANVLTF